One sample yielded the 28 T cell receptor beta chains listed below, sequenced in a study of shared clonotypes between healthy human individuals. Profiling relied on immunoSEQ multiplex PCR, and the TCRdb table lists in-frame clones only, not all of them. The sample yields approximately 2,000,000 clones, around 90% seen once. The sequenced sample was naive CD4+ T cells from PBMCs. Subset reported: CD45RA+ positively selected. These TCRs come from a man between 18 and 35 years old in good health. Some clones in this sample may be carry-over from other donors' samples.

This chain joins TRBV2 and TRBJ2-3; D unresolved. Germline values: CDR1 SNHLY, CDR2 FYNNEI. This CDR3 has 12 residues. V shed 3 bases and J shed 7 bases, with 8 bases lying between them. The CDR3 nucleotides read TGTGCCAGCAGTGAGGCACCCTATACGCAGTATTTT. Translating it yields CASSEAPYTQYF.

The rearrangement links TRBV6-1 to TRBJ1-5, with a weak D call TRBD1 (5 bases). Trimming took off 1 base at V and 3 bases at J, with 10 bases between the two ends. Germline loops: CDR1 MNHNS, CDR2 SASEGT. This CDR3 contains 15 residues. DNA of the CDR3: TGTGCCAGCAGTGAAGGGTGGGGGTTCAATCAGCCCCAGCATTTT. The encoded protein is CASSEGWGFNQPQHF.

This chain uses TRBV7-8 with TRBJ2-2, with 8 bases fitting TRBD1. V shed 4 bases, J shed 4 bases, and the junction held 2 bases outside the gene matches. The germline V gene encodes CDR1 SGHVS and CDR2 FQNEAQ. This CDR3 contains 14 residues. CDR3 coding DNA: TGTGCCAGCAGCTGGACAGGGTCCACCGGGGAGCTGTTTTTT. It specifies CASSWTGSTGELFF. Filled out from reference TRBV7-8 and TRBJ2-2, the complete variable domain reads GAGVSQSPRYKVAKRGQDVALRCDPISGHVSLFWYQQALGQGPEFLTYFQNEAQLDKSGLPSDRFFAERPEGSVSTLKIQRTQQEDSAVYLCASSWTGSTGELFFGEGSRLTVL.

This clone was picked up a small number of times. Other DNA sequences in this specimen translate into the identical CDR3. The chain employs TRBV19 and TRBJ1-1; D may be TRBD1 (6 bases). The CDR3 totals 14 residues. Germline loops: CDR1 LNHDA, CDR2 SQIVND (reference sequence). V lost 3 bases to trimming and J lost 1 base, with 9 bases between them. The CDR3 DNA reads TGTGCCAGTAGTATCTTACAGGGGAACACTGAAGCTTTCTTT. Translated: CASSILQGNTEAFF.

V is TRBV6-1 and J is TRBJ2-7; the match to TRBD2 covers 12 bases. With V trimmed by 7 bases and J by 3 bases, 7 bases remained unmatched. The CDR3 loop spans 15 amino acids. Per germline, CDR1 MNHNS and CDR2 SASEGT. CDR3 sequence: CASTLAGGPDYEQYF. The CDR3, as DNA: TGTGCCAGCACGCTAGCGGGAGGGCCCGACTACGAGCAGTACTTC.

The gene calls are TRBV4-3 and TRBJ2-1, with D maybe TRBD2 (5 bases). CDR1 and CDR2 (germline): LGHNA, YSLEER. The V end lost 1 base, the J end lost 5 bases, and 12 bases lay between the germline ends. The length of the CDR3 is 15 residues. CDR3 sequence reads: CASSQGWPADNEQFF. CDR3 in DNA: TGCGCCAGCAGCCAAGGATGGCCAGCGGACAATGAGCAGTTCTTC.

The CDR3 loop reads CARSYGEAGESGELFF. CDR3 nucleotide sequence: TGTGCCAGAAGCTACGGGGAGGCAGGGGAGAGCGGGGAGCTGTTTTTT. The chain uses TRBV5-3 and TRBJ2-2; either TRBD1 or TRBD2 may fit D (6 bases each). TRBV5-3 is noted as an ORF with a role that remains uncertain. CDR3 length: 16 amino acids. The V and J ends lost 3 bases and 7 bases respectively, with 19 bases between them.

This chain connects TRBV15 to TRBJ1-2; D is possibly TRBD1 (5 bases). The CDR3 sequence is 14 residues long. Germline CDR1 is LNHNV and CDR2 is YYDKDF (reference sequence). Trimming removed 3 bases from V and 6 bases from J, with 14 bases in between. The CDR3 coding sequence is TGTGCCACCAGCAGGGAGACAGTGAGCAATGGCTACACCTTC. Translated, it gives CATSRETVSNGYTF.

The chain uses TRBV5-3 and TRBJ2-7; no reliable D call. TRBV5-3 carries the ORF label, with uncertain function. V dropped 10 bases and J dropped 5 bases, with 13 bases sitting between them. The CDR3 is 11 amino acids. The chain's CDR3 is CAARQPHEQYF. In DNA, the CDR3 is TGTGCCGCGAGGCAGCCGCACGAGCAGTACTTC.

The chain carries TRBV28 and TRBJ2-7, with TRBD1 matching 7 bases. The V segment lost 6 bases and the J segment 5 bases; nucleotides outside the gene matches: 10. Germline lookup yields CDR1 MDHEN and CDR2 SYDVKM. This CDR3 contains 14 residues. CDR3 coding DNA: TGTGCCAGCAGCCCCGACAGGGCGGTCCACGAGCAGTACTTC. This gives the protein CASSPDRAVHEQYF.

V usage is TRBV19 and J usage is TRBJ1-5; D possibly corresponds to TRBD1 (5 bases). Germline values: CDR1 LNHDA, CDR2 SQIVND (reference sequence). The CDR3 loop spans 15 amino acids. The V and J ends lost 5 bases and 0 bases respectively, with 11 bases between them. The CDR3 DNA reads TGTGCCAGTAGTTCGTACAGGTATAGCAATCAGCCCCAGCATTTT. It encodes CASSSYRYSNQPQHF.

The V gene is TRBV4-1, the J gene TRBJ1-2; tentatively, D is TRBD1 (5 bases). Trimming pared 4 bases from V and 5 bases from J, leaving 23 bases between. The germline gives CDR1 MGHRA, CDR2 YSYEKL. CDR3 length equals 17 residues. CDR3 nucleotides: TGCGCCAGCAGCCCCGGAGCGGCTAGGGGCAGGGCATATGGCTACACCTTC. Amino acids: CASSPGAARGRAYGYTF.

The chain carries TRBV21-1 and TRBJ1-3. TRBV21-1 is assigned pseudogene status. The CDR3 covers 16 residues. The CDR3 here is CASSKFTVELRNTIYF. The CDR3 nucleotides are TGTGCCAGCAGCAAATTTACGGTTGAATTACGAAACACCATATATTTT.

About this clone: Other DNA sequences in the same sample also yield this CDR3. The chain combines TRBV28 with TRBJ1-5; unclear D gene. Germline V gene data show CDR1 as MDHEN and CDR2 as SYDVKM. V lost 5 bases, J lost 4 bases, and 3 bases lay in between. The CDR3 loop spans 11 amino acids. The CDR3 bases are TGTGCCAGCAGTAGGAATCAGCCCCAGCATTTT. Translating it yields CASSRNQPQHF.

This chain uses TRBV6-1 with TRBJ2-1; D might be TRBD2 (6 bases). CDR3 size: 14 residues. V was pared by 7 bases and J by 7 bases, with 17 bases between. CDR1 MNHNS and CDR2 SASEGT come from the germline V gene. In DNA form, the CDR3 reads TGTGCCAGCAAGTCCCACGGGAGCCAGAATGAGCAGTTCTTC. It is translated as CASKSHGSQNEQFF.

This clone came up once. The chain recombines TRBV9 with TRBJ1-3; D call uncertain. This CDR3 contains 15 residues. The germline V and J ends were trimmed by 4 bases and 1 base, with 12 bases remaining between them. Germline V CDR1 and CDR2: SGDLS, YYNGEE. As DNA, the CDR3 is TGTGCCAGCAGCCTCTATGCCCCGTCTGGAAACACCATATATTTT. Translated: CASSLYAPSGNTIYF.

The genes are TRBV28 and TRBJ2-7; D gene unclear. Trimming shortened V by 6 bases and J by 3 bases, and 18 bases separated the two germline ends. Germline lookup yields CDR1 MDHEN and CDR2 SYDVKM. The CDR3 consists of 15 residues. The DNA of the CDR3 is TGTGCCAGCAGCGTCCCGGCCCAGTCCCTCTACGAGCAGTACTTC. Protein: CASSVPAQSLYEQYF.

The CDR3 DNA sequence: TGTGCCAGCTCACCAATCTCGACAGAAACAAATGAAAAACTGTTTTTT. This translates into CASSPISTETNEKLFF. The chain combines TRBV18 with TRBJ1-4; tentative D call: TRBD1 (5 bases). The V end lost 2 bases, the J end lost 5 bases, and 15 bases lay between the germline ends. The V gene's germline CDR1 is KGHSH and CDR2 LQKENI. The CDR3 extends over 16 amino acids.

The V and J genes are TRBV30 and TRBJ1-5; TRBD1 is a possible D gene (5 bases). The germline CDR1 and CDR2 sequences are GTSNPN and SVGIG (reference sequence). The CDR3 covers 13 residues. The V end was cut by 4 bases, the J end by 1 base, with 8 bases between. Here the CDR3 reads CAWNGGSNQPQHF. CDR3 nucleotides: TGTGCCTGGAATGGGGGGAGCAATCAGCCCCAGCATTTT.

The rearrangement joins TRBV9 to TRBJ2-7; D not certain. The CDR3 runs to 14 residues. The V gene lost 4 bases and the J gene lost 3 bases, with 14 bases spanning the gap. Germline lookup yields CDR1 SGDLS and CDR2 YYNGEE. The CDR3, as DNA: TGTGCCAGCAGCCCCCGGGCCAATAACTACGAGCAGTACTTC. This codes for CASSPRANNYEQYF.

V usage is TRBV2 and J usage is TRBJ2-2, with TRBD2 identical over 13 bases. Germline V gene sequence: CDR1 SNHLY, CDR2 FYNNEI. Trimming took 6 bases from V and 7 from J; bases not matched to a gene: 5. CDR3 length: 15 amino acids. The CDR3 nucleotides read TGTGCCAGCAGAGGACTAGCGGGAGAACACGGGGAGCTGTTTTTT. Protein: CASRGLAGEHGELFF.

The chain has TRBV13 and TRBJ1-2, with no clear D. The CDR3 sequence is 12 residues long. Trimming took 2 bases from V and 2 from J, leaving 3 bases between them. CDR1 PRHDT and CDR2 FYEKMQ come from the germline V gene (reference sequence). The CDR3 DNA reads as TGTGCCAGCAGCTTACAAAACTATGGCTACACCTTC. It is translated as CASSLQNYGYTF.

The V and J genes are TRBV9 and TRBJ2-5; D is uncertain. Germline CDR1 and CDR2: SGDLS and YYNGEE. V lost 4 bases to trimming and J lost 7 bases, with 17 bases between them. The CDR3 covers 14 residues. The DNA for the CDR3 is TGTGCCAGCAGCCCCGGGCCTTCGATAGGGACCCAGTACTTC. Amino acids: CASSPGPSIGTQYF.

This clone was picked up one time. The chain couples TRBV2 to TRBJ2-4; TRBD2 aligns across 7 bases. V lost 4 bases to trimming and J lost 1 base; unmatched junction nucleotides: 1. Germline CDR1 reads SNHLY; CDR2 reads FYNNEI. The CDR3 extends over 14 amino acids. The CDR3 bases are TGTGCCAGCAGTGGGGAGGGGGCCAAAAACATTCAGTACTTC. Its translation is CASSGEGAKNIQYF.

The chain carries TRBV5-1 and TRBJ2-1; D gene unclear. The CDR3 has 11 amino acids. The germline V and J ends were trimmed by 3 bases and 8 bases, with 6 bases remaining between them. CDR1 is SGHRS, CDR2 YFSETQ, per germline. The CDR3 DNA sequence: TGCGCCAGCAGCTCGGAATATGAGCAGTTCTTC. It codes for CASSSEYEQFF.

The chain recombines TRBV5-1 with TRBJ2-3; D is possibly TRBD2 (6 bases). The V end was cut by 1 base, the J end by 5 bases, with 14 bases between. CDR3 length: 15 residues. CDR1 SGHRS and CDR2 YFSETQ come from the germline V gene. This chain's CDR3 is CASSLIGGDGDTQYF. CDR3 bases: TGCGCCAGCAGCTTGATAGGAGGGGACGGAGATACGCAGTATTTT.

The chain couples TRBV2 to TRBJ2-3; possibly TRBD2 for D (5 bases). CDR1 and CDR2 (germline): SNHLY, FYNNEI. This CDR3 region has 14 residues. Trimming took 6 bases from V and 2 from J, leaving 12 bases between them. The CDR3 is CASRASTATDTQYF. In DNA, the CDR3 is TGTGCCAGCAGGGCTAGCACCGCCACAGATACGCAGTATTTT.

This clone was found once. The chain recombines TRBV19 with TRBJ2-7; D not resolved. Germline-derived CDR1 and CDR2 are LNHDA and SQIVND (reference sequence). V was trimmed by 3 bases and J by 7 bases, leaving 13 bases between them. This CDR3 contains 13 residues. In DNA, the CDR3 is TGTGCCAGTAGTATCGAAAGGGTCGGTGAGCAGTACTTC. Translated, it gives CASSIERVGEQYF.